One and the same sample provided the 30 T cell receptor beta chains below, sequenced in a study of blood T cells in healthy people across ages. It was with a sample-barcoded 5' primer and a J-beta primer mix that a second PCR of roughly 7 to 12 cycles was run. One entry per CDR3 protein results from TCRdb running MiXCR on the 5' RACE reads. The table lists hundreds of thousands of distinct CDR3 sequences, less than 60% of them singletons, with around a sixth in the top ten. The source material was blood. These receptors were taken from a man aged 80 or over in good health.

A remark on this clonotype: The junction differs from germline at one of its ends, possibly a read error. V usage is TRBV7-3 and J usage is TRBJ2-5; D might be TRBD2 (5 bases). Germline loops: CDR1 SGHTA, CDR2 FQGTGA. This CDR3 has 13 residues. CDR3 sequence: CAGSLIARETQYF. The CDR3 region has the DNA TGTGCCGGCAGCTTAATAGCGCGGGAGACCCAGTACTTC.

The chain is built from TRBV11-2 and TRBJ2-7; 10 bases line up with TRBD1. The DNA end favors TRBJ2-4, so the J call may be wrong. The CDR3 sequence is 21 residues long. Germline-derived CDR1 and CDR2 are SGHAT and FQNNGV. CDR3 DNA: TGTGCCAGCAGCCCCGTTCCGGGACAGGGGATTACATTATATACCAAAAACATTCAGTACTTC. It specifies CASSPVPGQGITLYTKNIQYF.

The chain uses TRBV5-1 and TRBJ2-5; 11 nucleotides line up with TRBD2. V dropped 4 bases and J dropped 7; count of bases not matched to a gene: 12. The CDR3 is 16 amino acids. Germline CDR1 reads SGHRS; CDR2 reads YFSETQ. CDR3 residues: CASSVEGTSGIGTQYF. CDR3 nucleotide sequence: TGCGCCAGCAGCGTGGAGGGGACTAGCGGAATCGGGACCCAGTACTTC.

A note on this clonotype: A much larger clonotype is one base distant, so this may be a read error. The chain is built from TRBV29-1 and TRBJ2-1; D is unresolved. CDR1 and CDR2 (germline): SQVTM, ANQGSEA. This CDR3 has 11 residues. The CDR3: CSGERATEQFF. The DNA for the CDR3 is TGCAGCGGTGAACGAGCGACTGAGCAGTTCTTC.

Ten or more counts support this clonotype. The chain recombines TRBV28 with TRBJ2-5, with D maybe TRBD2 (6 bases). V lost 5 bases and J 3 bases, leaving 22 bases between the germline ends. The CDR3 sequence is 17 residues long. CDR1 and CDR2 from the germline V gene are MDHEN and SYDVKM. CDR3 sequence (DNA): TGTGCCAGCAGTCCCCTGGGGAGTAGCGGTCTAAAAGAGACCCAGTACTTC. Its translation is CASSPLGSSGLKETQYF. Supplemented by reference TRBV28 and TRBJ2-5, the full variable domain reads DVKVTQSSRYLVKRTGEKVFLECVQDMDHENMFWYRQDPGLGLRLIYFSYDVKMKEKGDIPEGYSVSREKKERFSLILESASTNQTSMYLCASSPLGSSGLKETQYFGPGTRLLVL.

The chain combines TRBV15 with TRBJ2-4; 7 bases are a match to TRBD1. Germline V gene data show CDR1 as LNHNV and CDR2 as YYDKDF (reference sequence). V trimming: 0 bases; J trimming: 5 bases; junction bases outside the gene matches: 4. This CDR3 has 15 amino acids. The CDR3 sequence is CATSRDPGTENIQYF. CDR3 nucleotides: TGTGCCACCAGCAGAGATCCCGGGACAGAAAACATTCAGTACTTC.

At least ten counts were recorded for this clonotype. V is TRBV20-1 and J is TRBJ2-7; TRBD2 matches at 12 bases. Unmatched junction bases numbered 8, after V lost 6 bases and J lost 5 bases. This CDR3 spans 14 amino acids. Germline CDR1 DFQATT, CDR2 SNEGSKA (reference sequence). CDR3 region: CSADGLAGKNEQYF. In DNA, the CDR3 is TGCAGTGCCGACGGACTAGCGGGGAAAAACGAGCAGTACTTC.

This rearrangement joins TRBV12-3 or TRBV12-4 to TRBJ2-3; D gene unclear. Trimming pared 4 bases from V and 6 bases from J, leaving 14 bases between. CDR3 length: 14 residues. CDR3 nucleotide sequence: TGTGCCAGCAGTTCTAGACGTAGGGCGGATACGCAGTATTTT. It is translated as CASSSRRRADTQYF.

The DNA of the CDR3 is TGCAGTGCTAGTCGGGGGATCACCCCAGAGACCCAGTACTTC. Translated: CSASRGITPETQYF. V gene TRBV20-1 combines with J gene TRBJ2-5; tentative D call: TRBD2 (6 bases). This CDR3 is built from 14 residues. Germline CDR1 DFQATT, CDR2 SNEGSKA (reference sequence). With 3 bases removed from V and 4 bases from J, the gap between germline ends came to 15 bases.

V and J are TRBV20-1 and TRBJ2-1; D may match TRBD1 or TRBD2 (5 bases each). CDR1 and CDR2 (germline): DFQATT, SNEGSKA (reference sequence). This CDR3 has 15 residues. The V and J ends lost 0 bases and 6 bases respectively, with 15 bases between them. Here the CDR3 DNA reads TGCAGTGCTAGAGATAGACGGGGCCTTCCCAATGAGCAGTTCTTC. Its translation: CSARDRRGLPNEQFF.

The rearrangement links TRBV11-3 to TRBJ2-1, with 10 bases aligning to TRBD1. The CDR3 is made up of 15 amino acids. Germline CDR1 and CDR2: SGHNT and YENEEA. V was clipped by 4 bases and J by 5 bases; unmatched bases: 5. In nucleotides, the CDR3 is TGTGCCAGCAGCTCTGGGACAGGGGTACACAATGAGCAGTTCTTC. Translating gives CASSSGTGVHNEQFF.

Concerning this clonotype: One base away lies a much larger clone, so this may be a sequencing read error. The chain combines TRBV20-1 with TRBJ2-5; 9 bases fit TRBD2. The CDR3 has 14 amino acids. Germline V gene lookup returns CDR1 DFQATT and CDR2 SNEGSKA (reference sequence). V shed 7 bases, J shed 4 bases, and the junction held 10 bases outside the gene matches. The CDR3 DNA reads as TGCAGTGTTAAGACTAGCGGAGGCGTAGAGACCCAGTACTTC. Translated: CSVKTSGGVETQYF.

This clonotype was recorded at least ten times. This chain connects TRBV7-3 to TRBJ1-1; TRBD1 is a possible D gene (5 bases). The CDR3 runs 13 residues. Germline V CDR1 and CDR2: SGHTA, FQGTGA. V lost 1 base, J lost 3 bases, and 6 bases lay in between. The CDR3 region is CASSLSRDTEAFF. The CDR3 bases are TGTGCCAGCAGCTTAAGCAGGGACACTGAAGCTTTCTTT.

This clonotype came up a few times. The rearrangement uses TRBV7-3 and TRBJ2-1; D is possibly TRBD1 (5 bases). Deletions cut 4 bases from V and 9 bases from J, with 10 bases between. The CDR3 extends over 12 amino acids. CDR1 and CDR2 from the germline V gene are SGHTA and FQGTGA. CDR3: CASSWGSGEQFF. CDR3 DNA sequence: TGTGCCAGCAGCTGGGGCTCGGGTGAGCAGTTCTTC.

This chain connects TRBV4-2 to TRBJ2-7, with TRBD1 matching over 10 bases. The V gene end was trimmed by 1 base and the J gene end by 3 bases; junction bases not matched to a gene: 6. The CDR3 is 16 amino acids. Per germline, CDR1 LGHNA and CDR2 YNFKEQ. The chain's CDR3 is CASSQGGTGVVYEQYF. The CDR3 coding sequence is TGTGCCAGCAGCCAAGGCGGGACAGGGGTTGTCTACGAGCAGTACTTC.

The chain recombines TRBV4-1 with TRBJ1-2, with 7 bases lining up with TRBD1. The CDR3 length is 16 residues. With 1 base clipped from V and 2 bases from J, the junction kept 7 bases outside the gene matches. The germline gives CDR1 MGHRA, CDR2 YSYEKL. The CDR3 coding sequence is TGCGCCAGCAGCCAAGGTCCGGGACAGCCAAACTATGGCTACACCTTC. It specifies CASSQGPGQPNYGYTF.

The J gene is TRBJ2-3, the V gene TRBV12-3 or TRBV12-4, with D maybe TRBD1 (6 bases). CDR3 size: 17 residues. Trimming took 3 bases from V and 3 from J, leaving 19 bases between them. The CDR3 nucleotides read TGTGCCAGCAGTTTCCCCGGGACACTGTCAGGGACAGATACGCAGTATTTT. Protein sequence: CASSFPGTLSGTDTQYF.

V gene TRBV7-9 combines with J gene TRBJ2-7, with a possible D match to TRBD1 (6 bases). V was pared by 6 bases and J by 2 bases, with 11 bases between. The CDR3 totals 13 residues. Germline-derived CDR1 and CDR2 are SEHNR and FQNEAQ (reference sequence). CDR3 sequence reads: CASRLDRTYEQYF. The CDR3 DNA is TGTGCCAGCAGACTAGACAGGACCTACGAGCAGTACTTC.

This sequence joins TRBV27 and TRBJ2-1; TRBD2 agrees at 11 bases. Germline CDR1 reads MNHEY; CDR2 reads SMNVEV (reference sequence). This CDR3 comprises 15 residues. V dropped 6 bases and J dropped 10; count of bases not matched to a gene: 11. CDR3 DNA: TGTGCCAGCAGCGGCACTAGCGGGAGAGGGAAGGAGCAGTTCTTC. The encoded protein is CASSGTSGRGKEQFF.

The chain joins TRBV20-1 to TRBJ2-1; D is perhaps TRBD1 or TRBD2 (5 bases each). Germline lookup yields CDR1 DFQATT and CDR2 SNEGSKA (reference sequence). The V end lost 3 bases, the J end lost 8 bases, and 17 bases lay between the germline ends. The CDR3 totals 14 residues. The CDR3 sequence is CSASPGLLIDEQFF. The DNA for the CDR3 is TGCAGTGCTAGCCCGGGGCTGCTAATCGATGAGCAGTTCTTC.

The CDR3 DNA reads TGCGCCAGCAGCTCGGGACTAGCGGGAATTGTCACAGATACGCAGTATTTT. Translation: CASSSGLAGIVTDTQYF. The V call is TRBV5-1, the J call TRBJ2-3; the match to TRBD2 covers 13 bases. Per germline, CDR1 SGHRS and CDR2 YFSETQ. The CDR3 has 17 residues. After removal of 3 bases from V and 2 bases from J, the junction contained 6 bases not matched to a gene.

The chain links TRBV20-1 to TRBJ2-1; D uncertain. Germline V gene sequence: CDR1 DFQATT, CDR2 SNEGSKA (reference sequence). Trimming shortened V by 0 bases and J by 10 bases, and 16 bases separated the two germline ends. This CDR3 has 14 amino acids. CDR3 DNA: TGCAGTGCTAGAGATCTCGTAGTATCCCGGGAGCAGTTCTTC. Translating gives CSARDLVVSREQFF.

This clonotype was seen a single time. The CDR3, as DNA: TGTGCCAGCAGTGACGGCTGGGAAGATACGCAGTATTTT. Encoded protein: CASSDGWEDTQYF. The V call is TRBV2, the J call TRBJ2-3; no reliable D call. The CDR3 has 13 residues. Trimming cost V 3 bases and J 5 bases, with 9 bases left between them. Germline V gene sequence: CDR1 SNHLY, CDR2 FYNNEI.

As regards this clonotype: A read error may explain this, as a much larger clone is one base away. The chain joins TRBV12-3 or TRBV12-4 to TRBJ2-1, with TRBD2 matching over 7 bases. The J call may be wrong; the DNA end is better matched by TRBJ2-7. The CDR3 loop spans 19 amino acids. CDR3 amino acids: CASSFDGVSGRSSYNEQYF. Written as DNA, the CDR3 is TGTGCCAGCAGTTTCGATGGTGTTAGCGGGCGTAGCTCCTACAATGAGCAGTACTTC.

A note on this clonotype: An end of the junction differs from the germline gene, which may be a read error. This chain uses TRBV20-1 with TRBJ2-1; 8 nucleotides line up with TRBD2. The CDR3 is 16 residues long. Per the germline V gene, CDR1 is DFQATT and CDR2 is SNEGSKA (reference sequence). CDR3 loop: CGAREFVSGNYNEQFF. In nucleotides, the CDR3 is TGCGGTGCTAGAGAGTTTGTTAGCGGGAACTACAATGAGCAGTTCTTC.

This rearrangement joins TRBV5-8 to TRBJ2-4; 7 nucleotides line up with TRBD1. Germline V gene data show CDR1 as SGHTS and CDR2 as YDEGEE. Unmatched junction bases numbered 8, after V lost 4 bases and J lost 1 base. CDR3 length: 16 amino acids. CDR3 sequence reads: CASSQGTVLAKNIQYF. CDR3 nucleotides: TGTGCCAGCAGCCAGGGGACAGTTTTGGCCAAAAACATTCAGTACTTC. Full variable domain (remainder filled in from reference TRBV5-8 and TRBJ2-4): EAGVTQSPTHLIKTRGQQATLRCSPISGHTSVYWYQQALGLGLQFLLWYDEGEERNRGNFPPRFSGRQFPNYSSELNVNALELEDSALYLCASSQGTVLAKNIQYFGAGTRLSVL.

This sequence joins TRBV5-6 and TRBJ2-5, with D perhaps matching TRBD1 (5 bases). The V end was cut by 0 bases, the J end by 5 bases, with 8 bases between. The CDR3 runs to 13 residues. The germline V gene has CDR1 SGHDT and CDR2 YYEEEE. DNA for the CDR3: TGTGCCAGCAGCTTGGCCTACAGGGAGACCCAGTACTTC. Its translation: CASSLAYRETQYF.

The chain carries TRBV20-1 and TRBJ2-5, with a tentative D call TRBD2 (6 bases). From germline, CDR1 is DFQATT and CDR2 SNEGSKA (reference sequence). This CDR3 is built from 13 residues. The V end was cut by 7 bases, the J end by 11 bases, with 23 bases between. Here the CDR3 DNA reads TGCAGTGAGGGGACTCCGGGTTTGGATGAGCAGTACTTC. Encoded protein: CSEGTPGLDEQYF.

This CDR3 reads CSVEGGTSGRLSYNEQFF. In nucleotides, the CDR3 is TGCAGCGTTGAAGGGGGGACTAGCGGGAGGTTGTCCTACAATGAGCAGTTCTTC. The chain employs TRBV29-1 and TRBJ2-1; 15 bases map to TRBD2. V lost 1 base and J lost 1; bases outside the gene matches: 5. The germline CDR1 and CDR2 sequences are SQVTM and ANQGSEA. The CDR3 loop spans 18 amino acids.

The rearrangement uses TRBV15 and TRBJ2-7, with TRBD2 identical over 9 bases. V dropped 4 bases and J dropped 6; count of bases not matched to a gene: 19. The CDR3 is made up of 18 amino acids. Germline loops: CDR1 LNHNV, CDR2 YYDKDF (reference sequence). CDR3 loop: CATSTTLVKIAGDGEQYF. CDR3 DNA: TGTGCCACCAGCACCACCCTTGTGAAAATAGCGGGAGACGGCGAGCAGTACTTC. Full variable domain (rest looked up from reference TRBV15 and TRBJ2-7): DAMVIQNPRYQVTQFGKPVTLSCSQTLNHNVMYWYQQKSSQAPKLLFHYYDKDFNNEADTPDNFQSRRPNTSFCFLDIRSPGLGDTAMYLCATSTTLVKIAGDGEQYFGPGTRLTVT.